Listed below are T cell receptor beta chains from one sample, sequenced in a study of shared clonotypes between healthy human individuals. Here immunoSEQ multiplex PCR was the method, and the copy in TCRdb shows in-frame clones only, minus some. This table has some 2.4 million clones, more than 85% appearing once. Specimen: naive CD4+ T cells from PBMCs. These receptors were taken from a man aged 18-30 years in good health. Some clones in this sample may be carry-over from other donors' samples. CDR3s include the opening cysteine and the closing phenylalanine or tryptophan. The D gene is left open where the match is weak. The size entry is marked missing in some rows and otherwise reads once, few, many or a size class.

TRBD1	.	TRBJ2-5	TRBV19	CASSINRGQETQYF	TGTGCCAGTAGTATAAACAGGGGCCAAGAGACCCAGTACTTC
.	.	TRBJ2-1	TRBV5-1	CASSLVRWSEDEQFF	TGCGCCAGCAGCTTGGTGCGGTGGTCGGAGGATGAGCAGTTCTTC
.	.	TRBJ2-7	TRBV7-9	CASSLVVATLHEQYF	TGTGCCAGCAGCTTAGTTGTGGCCACCCTCCACGAGCAGTACTTC
TRBD1	.	TRBJ2-1	TRBV4-2	CASSQGPGTGYNEQFF	TGTGCCAGCAGCCAAGGCCCCGGGACAGGGTACAATGAGCAGTTCTTC
TRBD2	.	TRBJ2-2	TRBV5-1	CASSPGLAGVSGELFF	TGCGCCAGCTCCCCAGGACTAGCGGGAGTCTCCGGGGAGCTGTTTTTT
.	.	TRBJ2-3	TRBV11-2	CASSFITTDTQYF	TGTGCCAGCAGCTTCATCACCACAGATACGCAGTATTTT
.	.	TRBJ1-2	TRBV6-5	CASRTSRNYGYTF	TGTGCCAGCAGAACAAGTCGGAACTATGGCTACACCTTC
.	.	TRBJ1-5	TRBV2	CASSVGLNNQPQHF	TGTGCCAGCAGTGTCGGTCTCAACAATCAGCCCCAGCATTTT
TRBD2	.	TRBJ2-1	TRBV7-6	CASRAGTSGYNEQFF	TGTGCCAGCAGGGCCGGGACTAGCGGCTACAATGAGCAGTTCTTC
TRBD1	.	TRBJ2-3	TRBV29-1	CSVAGTGDTDTQYF	TGCAGCGTTGCCGGGACAGGGGACACAGATACGCAGTATTTT
.	.	TRBJ1-3	TRBV5-1	CASSPQSSSGNTIYF	TGCGCCAGCAGCCCCCAAAGTAGCTCTGGAAACACCATATATTTT
.	few	TRBJ1-2	TRBV6-5	CASSYSTSYGYTF	TGTGCCAGCAGTTACTCCACCAGCTATGGCTACACCTTC
TRBD1	.	TRBJ1-2	TRBV6-6	CASSYAQGDGYTF	TGTGCCAGCAGTTACGCCCAGGGGGATGGCTACACCTTC
.	.	TRBJ2-3	TRBV25-1	CASSDSGLLTDTQYF	TGTGCCAGCAGTGACTCCGGACTTCTCACAGATACGCAGTATTTT
.	once	TRBJ2-1	TRBV18	CASFPGSQPYNEQFF	TGTGCCAGCTTCCCGGGCTCCCAACCCTACAATGAGCAGTTCTTC
.	.	TRBJ2-7	TRBV6-5	CASSYSTTAEQYF	TGTGCCAGCAGTTACTCAACGACTGCCGAGCAGTACTTC
TRBD1	.	TRBJ2-7	TRBV7-9	CASSYADRGPSYEQYF	TGTGCCAGCAGCTACGCCGACAGGGGGCCTTCCTACGAGCAGTACTTC
.	.	TRBJ1-2	TRBV4-1	CASSPRRQTYGYTF	TGCGCCAGCAGCCCGCGTAGACAGACCTATGGCTACACCTTC
.	.	TRBJ2-1	TRBV10-3	CASKQGSEQFF	TGTGCCTCCAAACAGGGTAGCGAGCAGTTCTTC
.	.	TRBJ1-2	TRBV2	CASRADSRDGYTF	TGTGCCAGCAGAGCGGACAGTCGTGACGGCTACACCTTC
.	.	TRBJ1-2	TRBV28	CASSYRSATIYGYTF	TGTGCCAGCAGTTATAGGTCAGCAACAATCTATGGCTACACCTTC
.	few	TRBJ1-1	TRBV5-4	CASSLSANTEAFF	TGTGCCAGCAGCTTATCCGCGAACACTGAAGCTTTCTTT
TRBD1	once	TRBJ2-2	TRBV7-2	CASSYTGVGTGELFF	TGTGCCAGCAGCTATACAGGGGTGGGCACCGGGGAGCTGTTTTTT
TRBD1	.	TRBJ1-6	TRBV2	CASERDRVNSPLHF	TGTGCCAGTGAACGAGACAGGGTTAATTCACCCCTCCACTTT
.	.	TRBJ2-5	TRBV2	CASSEVGQQETQYF	TGTGCCAGCAGTGAAGTCGGACAGCAAGAGACCCAGTACTTC